This paragraph reports one T cell receptor (beta chain). This entry comes from a study of T cells after somatic rescue of genetic block. Here immunoSEQ multiplex PCR was the method, and the copy in TCRdb shows in-frame clones only, minus some. The repertoire consists of roughly 58,000 clones, with about 96% occurring once and the leading ten covering 0.075% to 0.1%. The material sequenced was peripheral blood mononuclear cells (PBMCs). The TCR originated in a child under three years old.

CDR3 loop: CASSLSSGSYEQYF. The DNA for the CDR3 is TGTGCCAGCAGTTTATCTAGCGGGAGCTACGAGCAGTACTTC. The rearrangement joins TRBV27 to TRBJ2-7, with TRBD2 identical over 9 bases. The CDR3 is 14 residues long. The germline V gene has CDR1 MNHEY and CDR2 SMNVEV (reference sequence). V was clipped by 0 bases and J by 3 bases; unmatched bases: 0.